The T cell receptor beta chain described here comes from a study of T cell responses to AZD1222 COVID-19 vaccine (dated by TCRdb to the early 2020s). A note on the overall study: A total of under 250 trial participants underwent TCR sequencing, of whom about 200 had received two doses of AZD1222 and about 25 had received two doses of the MenACWY control vaccine. Trial participants were enrolled by age into 18-55, 56-69 and 70-plus year subgroups, with roughly 160, 29 and 62 TCR-sequenced participants respectively. General conclusions and limits of the study: Reportedly, close to half of the unique spike-specific TCRs recognized epitopes lying outside the regions that are mutated in the B.1.351 and B.1.1.7 variants. In the small 56-69-year group, the increase in depth fell short of significance, most likely because of low power. A significant rise in spike-specific TCR breadth and depth was observed after two AZD1222 doses relative to day 0 and relative to MenACWY recipients. No day 14 peak-response samples were available, so repertoires were characterized only after the peak T cell response. Only 5 to 7 AZD1222 recipients were SARS-CoV-2 seropositive at baseline, limiting conclusions about previously exposed vaccinees. Participants were mostly white British, with more females than males. The authors suggested clonal diversity may have been underestimated. The vaccine-associated CD4 TCRs covered the entire spike protein, and the dominant responses fell in regions 160-218 and 743-854.

CDR1 and CDR2, looked up from the germline V gene, are SGHTA and FQGNSA. The CDR3 runs 14 amino acids, cysteine and phenylalanine included. Of all the DNA, just the CDR3 is kept, 42 bases in frame from base 1. V is reduced by 2 bases and J by 3 bases, leaving a spacing of 11 bases between them. The CDR3 regions of human TCRbeta chains were subjected to immunosequencing. The source study handled its data this way. TCRs in the repertoires were matched against a reference library of SARS-CoV-2-specific TCRs that had been generated with the MIRA antigen-specificity platform. Breadth was defined as the fraction of unique TCRs that were SARS-CoV-2-associated, and depth was defined as the fraction of total T cells that were SARS-CoV-2-associated. Each spike-specific TCR was assigned to its reactive spike region and to a CD4 or CD8 class using the MIRA data. Log10-transformed breadth and depth values were compared by one-way ANOVA with Sidak's multiple comparisons tests. Not all clones reach the TCRdb copy of this immuneACCESS table, which keeps in-frame sequences only. Checked studies attribute under half of the gap to unresolved V genes and leave the rest unexplained. V, J and clone size are taken as reported in that table, and D and trimming were inferred from the DNA itself. Across this sample there are roughly 150,000 clones, with roughly 94% seen only once. The leading ten clones occupy 4% to 5.5% of the sample.

In the paper's terms, the time point label means: about 28 days (+/-7) after the second vaccine dose. AZD1222 recipients given second doses at about 4 weeks or at about 12 weeks were pooled, since spike-specific TCR depth and breadth were not found to differ between the two schedules. Vaccinee samples were obtained from the UK trials COV001 and COV002, which included a single-blind randomized controlled phase 2/3 trial of AZD1222 (ChAdOx1 nCoV-19) in healthy adults. Trial participant PBMC samples were collected at day 0 and day 28 after the second dose for TCRbeta chain sequencing. Comments on this clone: Its antigen is not yet known. No much larger clonotype is one base removed from it; base qualities were not supplied.

Rearrangement joined TRBV7-2 to TRBJ2-7; the D gene is unclear. This sequence originates from an adult who received the AZD1222 COVID-19 vaccine. Sequencing used peripheral blood, obtained 28 days after the second AZD1222 dose. This receptor carries the CDR3 CASSLSSIVYEQYF. The DNA reads TGTGCCAGCAGCTTAAGTAGTATAGTCTACGAGCAGTACTTC.